These 21 T cell receptor beta chains originate from one sample sequenced in a study of T cell responses to AZD1222 COVID-19 vaccine. Assay: immunoSEQ multiplex PCR; the TCRdb copy retains only in-frame clones and omits some. The sample has around 150,000 clones, over 90% seen once. This specimen was peripheral blood, taken 28 days after the second AZD1222 dose. These receptors were collected from an adult who received the AZD1222 COVID-19 vaccine.

The CDR3 protein is CASSYNNEQFF. The CDR3 coding sequence is TGTGCCAGCAGTTATAACAATGAGCAGTTCTTC. This chain connects TRBV7-9 to TRBJ2-1; no reliable D call. Germline V gives CDR1 SEHNR, CDR2 FQNEAQ (reference sequence). The CDR3 has 11 residues. The V end was cut by 6 bases, the J end by 5 bases, with 5 bases between.

The rearrangement uses TRBV24-1 and TRBJ1-5; D call uncertain. The germline V and J ends were trimmed by 2 bases and 5 bases, with 9 bases remaining between them. This CDR3 spans 14 amino acids. The germline CDR1 and CDR2 sequences are KGHDR and SFDVKD. CDR3 sequence (DNA): TGTGCCACCAGTGATTCCAGCAATTATCAGCCCCAGCATTTT. Residues: CATSDSSNYQPQHF.

The chain couples TRBV29-1 to TRBJ1-5; D ambiguous. Germline assignment: CDR1 SQVTM and CDR2 ANQGSEA. The CDR3 is 12 residues long. V shed 7 bases and J shed 2 bases, with 9 bases lying between them. The CDR3 loop is CSARSGNQPQHF. CDR3 nucleotides: TGCAGCGCCCGGAGTGGCAATCAGCCCCAGCATTTT.

The CDR3 sequence: CASSLSHTGEKLFF. CDR3 bases: TGTGCCAGTAGTCTAAGCCACACGGGGGAAAAACTGTTTTTT. This chain connects TRBV19 to TRBJ1-4; unclear D gene. In germline, CDR1 is LNHDA, CDR2 SQIVND (reference sequence). V gave up 5 bases and J gave up 8 bases, with 15 bases separating them. The CDR3 spans 14 residues.

The V call is TRBV9, the J call TRBJ2-1, with 14 positions matching TRBD2. The CDR3 contains 16 residues. Germline loops: CDR1 SGDLS, CDR2 YYNGEE. V was pared by 3 bases and J by 9 bases, with 8 bases of the junction left unmatched. Here the CDR3 reads CASSAGTSGSKGEQFF. The CDR3 DNA sequence: TGTGCCAGCAGCGCAGGGACTAGCGGGAGTAAGGGTGAGCAGTTCTTC.

This chain uses TRBV6-1 with TRBJ1-5, with D unclear. This CDR3 region has 15 residues. Germline loops: CDR1 MNHNS, CDR2 SASEGT. V was clipped by 2 bases and J by 0 bases, with 8 bases between them. The CDR3 here is CASSEPTDSNQPQHF. The CDR3, as DNA: TGTGCCAGCAGTGAACCCACAGATAGCAATCAGCCCCAGCATTTT.

This clone occurred once. V usage is TRBV28 and J usage is TRBJ1-2, with D possibly matching TRBD1 (6 bases). The V gene's germline CDR1 is MDHEN and CDR2 SYDVKM. This CDR3 is built from 13 residues. The V end was cut by 2 bases, the J end by 8 bases, with 12 bases between. CDR3 region: CASSLPLGGGYTF. DNA of the CDR3: TGTGCCAGCAGTTTACCGCTAGGGGGGGGCTACACCTTC.

This sequence joins TRBV28 and TRBJ2-7, with D possibly TRBD1 on 5 matching bases. This CDR3 has 14 residues. V lost 2 bases to trimming and J lost 3 bases, with 11 bases between them. Germline V gene data show CDR1 as MDHEN and CDR2 as SYDVKM. The CDR3 nucleotides are TGTGCCAGCAGTTTAACCGACAGTAACTACGAGCAGTACTTC. Amino acids: CASSLTDSNYEQYF.

V is TRBV28 and J is TRBJ1-1, with a possible D match to TRBD1 (5 bases). Germline CDR1 reads MDHEN; CDR2 reads SYDVKM. V was pared by 8 bases and J by 6 bases, with 22 bases between. This CDR3 comprises 15 residues. The CDR3 sequence is CASSQGRAVVSEAFF. CDR3 DNA: TGTGCCAGCTCCCAGGGCAGGGCGGTGGTATCTGAAGCTTTCTTT.

The rearrangement links TRBV6-4 to TRBJ2-3; TRBD1 is a possible D gene (8 bases). The CDR3 is made up of 14 amino acids. The V and J ends lost 4 bases and 4 bases respectively, with 12 bases between them. Germline V gene lookup returns CDR1 MRHNA and CDR2 SNTAGT. The CDR3: CASSATGGADTQYF. CDR3 bases: TGTGCCAGCAGTGCAACAGGGGGGGCAGATACGCAGTATTTT.

The gene calls are TRBV30 and TRBJ1-1, with TRBD1 matching over 9 bases. The CDR3 is 14 residues long. From germline, CDR1 is GTSNPN and CDR2 SVGIG (reference sequence). Trimming at V came to 2 bases and at J to 3 bases, leaving 4 bases not matched to a gene. The DNA for the CDR3 is TGTGCCTGGAGTCAGGACAGGGGAGACACTGAAGCTTTCTTT. It translates to CAWSQDRGDTEAFF.

This chain uses TRBV7-6 with TRBJ2-5; TRBD1 might be the D (5 bases). The V gene lost 5 bases and the J gene lost 5 bases, with 18 bases spanning the gap. The CDR3 extends over 15 amino acids. Germline loops: CDR1 SGHVS, CDR2 FNYEAQ. The CDR3 nucleotides read TGTGCCAGCAGCAATGACTGGGGCGATGAGGAGACCCAGTACTTC. Translation: CASSNDWGDEETQYF.

This chain connects TRBV29-1 to TRBJ2-1; maybe TRBD2 (6 bases). Per germline, CDR1 SQVTM and CDR2 ANQGSEA. Deletions cut 7 bases from V and 4 bases from J, with 23 bases between. This CDR3 contains 16 residues. The CDR3 coding sequence is TGCAGCGAGGAATCGTCGGTTGCGGGGTTTTACAATGAGCAGTTCTTC. The encoded protein is CSEESSVAGFYNEQFF.

The chain links TRBV5-4 to TRBJ1-3; 9 bases agree with TRBD1. Germline V gene sequence: CDR1 SGHNT, CDR2 YYREEE (reference sequence). V dropped 0 bases and J dropped 2; count of bases not matched to a gene: 3. The CDR3 runs 16 residues. CDR3: CASSLGGTGTGNTIYF. The CDR3 DNA follows: TGTGCCAGCAGCTTGGGCGGGACAGGGACTGGAAACACCATATATTTT.

The V gene is TRBV30, the J gene TRBJ1-1; possible D gene TRBD1, 6 bases. This CDR3 contains 13 residues. V was pared by 5 bases and J by 3 bases, with 13 bases between. The germline V gene encodes CDR1 GTSNPN and CDR2 SVGIG (reference sequence). The CDR3 DNA reads as TGTGCCTGGGAAAGGAACAGGGACACTGAAGCTTTCTTT. Amino acids: CAWERNRDTEAFF.

V is TRBV28 and J is TRBJ1-2, with D hard to call. V was cut by 3 bases and J by 1 base, with 12 bases left in between. CDR1 is MDHEN and CDR2 is SYDVKM in the germline V gene. The CDR3 sequence is 15 residues long. The CDR3 spells CASSFVGDNNYGYTF. In nucleotides, the CDR3 is TGTGCCAGCAGTTTTGTTGGGGATAATAACTATGGCTACACCTTC.

This sequence joins TRBV30 and TRBJ1-2, with D possibly being TRBD1 (5 bases). The CDR3 is 14 residues long. V lost 5 bases to trimming and J lost 0 bases, with 13 bases between them. Germline V CDR1 and CDR2: GTSNPN, SVGIG (reference sequence). CDR3 protein: CAWERQLTNYGYTF. As DNA, the CDR3 is TGTGCCTGGGAGAGACAGCTAACTAACTATGGCTACACCTTC.

This chain uses TRBV19 with TRBJ2-2; 10 positions match TRBD1. The CDR3 contains 14 residues. Germline CDR1 and CDR2: LNHDA and SQIVND (reference sequence). Trimming cost V 4 bases and J 5 bases; bases outside gene matches: 1. The CDR3 sequence is CASSRGQGTGELFF. CDR3 sequence (DNA): TGTGCCAGTAGTAGGGGACAGGGGACCGGGGAGCTGTTTTTT.

V is TRBV7-3 and J is TRBJ2-1; no clear D. The CDR3 has 12 amino acids. Germline V gene data show CDR1 as SGHTA and CDR2 as FQGTGA. V was clipped by 1 base and J by 9 bases, with 7 bases between them. The chain's CDR3 is CASSLSLGEQFF. CDR3 bases: TGTGCCAGCAGCTTAAGTCTGGGTGAGCAGTTCTTC. Based on the CDR3 plus reference TRBV7-3 and TRBJ2-1, the full variable domain is GAGVSQTPSNKVTEKGKYVELRCDPISGHTALYWYRQSLGQGPEFLIYFQGTGAADDSGLPNDRFFAVRPEGSVSTLKIQRTERGDSAVYLCASSLSLGEQFFGPGTRLTVL.

The chain is built from TRBV3-1 (or the pseudogene TRBV3-2) and TRBJ1-2, with D possibly matching TRBD1 (5 bases). CDR3 length equals 15 residues. V gave up 0 bases and J gave up 5 bases, with 13 bases separating them. Germline CDR1 reads LGHDT; CDR2 reads YNNKEL (reference sequence). The chain's CDR3 is CASSQDSGLGYGYTF. As DNA, the CDR3 is TGTGCCAGCAGCCAAGATTCAGGGTTAGGGTATGGCTACACCTTC.

V gene TRBV28 combines with J gene TRBJ2-1; the D gene is possibly TRBD2 (5 bases). The CDR3 sequence is 13 residues long. V was trimmed by 5 bases and J by 8 bases, leaving 13 bases between them. CDR1 and CDR2 from the germline V gene are MDHEN and SYDVKM. CDR3 in amino acids: CASSEASNHEQFF. Here the CDR3 DNA reads TGTGCCAGCAGTGAAGCTAGCAACCATGAGCAGTTCTTC.